The sequence of this TCR beta chain was determined in a study of CD8 T cells in ankylosing spondylitis. General study findings and limits: Disease-linked clones reportedly showed significant enrichment in matched ankylosing spondylitis synovial fluid.

As concerns this clonotype: Its target is not known.

MiXCR, applied by TCRdb to the 5' RACE reads, yields one record per CDR3 protein. The sample shows 240,000 or so distinct CDR3 sequences, roughly 10% of them seen only once. The CDR3 extends over 18 amino acids. Trimming at V came to 7 bases and at J to 3 bases, leaving 11 bases not matched to a gene. J is TRBJ2-6 and V is TRBV12-3 or TRBV12-4; 11 bases match TRBD1. Sequenced material: blood, either unsorted or a sorted T cell fraction (not recorded which). The origin of this receptor is a male donor with ankylosing spondylitis or in good health (not recorded which). CDR3 in DNA: TGTGCCAGCATCAGGGACAGGGGGATCCCCAATGGGGCCAACGTCCTGACTTTC. It encodes CASIRDRGIPNGANVLTF.